Below, 30 T cell receptor beta chains from the same sample are listed, as sequenced in a study of T cells in Graves' hyperthyroidism and ophthalmopathy. Amplification targeted TCR beta CDR3 regions from RNA transcripts. In the first-round RT-PCR of the TCR CDR3, the HTBI primer set was used. TCRdb redid the calling of the multiplex PCR reads with MiXCR, one entry per CDR3 protein. The sample lists about 480,000 distinct CDR3 sequences, under 15% occurring once. Input material: blood. The receptors stem from a woman younger than 35 with Graves' hyperthyroidism.

The J gene is TRBJ2-5, the V gene TRBV30; TRBD2 agrees at 11 bases. There are 12 residues in the CDR3. Germline values: CDR1 GTSNPN, CDR2 SVGIG (reference sequence). Here the CDR3 DNA reads TGTGCTATAGCGGGAGGGCCAGAGACCCAGTACTTC. Amino acid sequence: CAIAGGPETQYF.

This clonotype was observed many times. The V call is TRBV27, the J call TRBJ1-1, with no clear D. From germline, CDR1 is MNHEY and CDR2 SMNVEV (reference sequence). V shed 2 bases and J shed 0 bases, with 10 bases lying between them. The CDR3 extends over 15 amino acids. The CDR3 DNA follows: TGTGCCAGCAGTTTAGGTTTTAAAGTGAACACTGAAGCTTTCTTT. The encoded protein is CASSLGFKVNTEAFF.

This clonotype was observed at least ten times. This chain links TRBV7-9 with TRBJ2-3; D is ambiguous. Germline V CDR1 and CDR2: SEHNR, FQNEAQ (reference sequence). CDR3 length equals 13 residues. Trimming removed 1 base from V and 6 bases from J, with 8 bases in between. Written as DNA, the CDR3 is TGTGCCAGCAGCTTAGGAGTAGAGGATACGCAGTATTTT. The encoded protein is CASSLGVEDTQYF.

In this sample, this clonotype turned up many times. The chain is built from TRBV11-3 and TRBJ2-3; no firm D call. The V gene lost 5 bases and the J gene lost 2 bases, with 11 bases spanning the gap. There are 14 residues in the CDR3. The germline CDR1 and CDR2 sequences are SGHNT and YENEEA. CDR3 nucleotides: TGTGCCAGCAGCCTGACCCAGTCCACAGATACGCAGTATTTT. Amino acids: CASSLTQSTDTQYF.

This clonotype was counted a few times. For the CDR3, the DNA is TGCAGCGTTGAGGGACAGGGCCTCGCCGGGGAGCTGTTTTTT. Its protein product is CSVEGQGLAGELFF. This chain links TRBV29-1 with TRBJ2-2; 9 nucleotides line up with TRBD1. This CDR3 contains 14 residues. The junction had 5 bases not matched to a gene; V was cut back by 3 bases and J by 6 bases. Germline-derived CDR1 and CDR2 are SQVTM and ANQGSEA.

This clonotype has more than one count but fewer than ten. The rearrangement joins TRBV4-1 to TRBJ1-2, with TRBD1 matching over 7 bases. The CDR3 has 16 residues. Germline-derived CDR1 and CDR2 are MGHRA and YSYEKL. The ends lost 1 base at V and 0 bases at J; junction bases unmatched: 5. CDR3 sequence: CASSQVAGTANYGYTF. As DNA, the CDR3 is TGCGCCAGCAGCCAAGTAGCCGGGACAGCTAACTATGGCTACACCTTC.

This clonotype was observed at least ten times. V gene TRBV7-2 combines with J gene TRBJ1-2; D is ambiguous. The germline CDR1 and CDR2 sequences are SGHTA and FQGNSA. V was pared by 5 bases and J by 2 bases, with 9 bases between. This CDR3 comprises 13 residues. Written as DNA, the CDR3 is TGTGCCAGCAGCGTCGACAAAAACTATGGCTACACCTTC. This encodes CASSVDKNYGYTF.

The V gene is TRBV12-3 or TRBV12-4, the J gene TRBJ2-1; the match to TRBD2 covers 11 bases. V lost 3 bases, J lost 7 bases, and 8 bases stayed unmatched. The CDR3 is made up of 16 amino acids. The DNA of the CDR3 is TGTGCCAGCAGTTTTAGGCCGGGACTAGCGGCAAATGAGCAGTTCTTC. Residues: CASSFRPGLAANEQFF.

Comment on this clonotype: A clone one base away is much larger, so this may be a read error. The V and J genes are TRBV7-9 and TRBJ2-5; 9 bases are a match to TRBD1. J lost 7 bases, V lost 1 base, and 7 bases had no gene match. The CDR3 extends over 15 amino acids. Germline V lookup: CDR1 SEHNR, CDR2 FQNEAQ (reference sequence). The CDR3 DNA reads TGTGCCAGCAGCTTAGTAGGACAGGGGATGGGGACCCAGTACTTC. Its translation: CASSLVGQGMGTQYF.

V is TRBV6-1 and J is TRBJ1-6; 8 nucleotides agree with TRBD1. This CDR3 spans 13 amino acids. Looked up from germline, CDR1 is MNHNS and CDR2 is SASEGT. J was trimmed by 7 bases and V by 6 bases; bases with no gene match: 2. The CDR3 spells CASRRTGNSPLHF. Here the CDR3 DNA reads TGTGCCAGCAGAAGGACAGGGAATTCACCCCTCCACTTT.

J is TRBJ1-5 and V is TRBV9, with D possibly being TRBD1 (5 bases). V was pared by 3 bases and J by 4 bases, with 14 bases between. CDR1 is SGDLS, CDR2 YYNGEE, per germline. The CDR3 loop spans 15 amino acids. CDR3: CASSATAGGNQPQHF. DNA for the CDR3: TGTGCCAGCAGCGCCACCGCGGGGGGGAATCAGCCCCAGCATTTT.

V and J are TRBV27 and TRBJ1-1, with D unresolved. CDR3 length: 15 residues. Germline loops: CDR1 MNHEY, CDR2 SMNVEV (reference sequence). V was pared by 1 base and J by 1 base, with 10 bases between. The CDR3 DNA sequence: TGTGCCAGCAGTTTATTCGGATTCACGAACACTGAAGCTTTCTTT. Its protein product is CASSLFGFTNTEAFF.

This clonotype was found many times. The V call is TRBV7-3, the J call TRBJ2-1; a weak D match, TRBD2 (6 bases). CDR1 and CDR2 from the germline V gene are SGHTA and FQGTGA. The CDR3 loop spans 16 amino acids. V lost 5 bases, J lost 3 bases, and 17 bases lay in between. The CDR3 nucleotides are TGTGCCAGCAGCACATCCTTGGCGGGACTCTACAATGAGCAGTTCTTC. It encodes CASSTSLAGLYNEQFF.

A remark on this clonotype: A read error may account for a junction end that differs from germline. The chain carries TRBV12-3 or TRBV12-4 and TRBJ2-3; the match to TRBD2 covers 10 bases. This CDR3 contains 15 residues. The CDR3 here is CASRPTSGKTDTQYF. The CDR3 region has the DNA TGTGCTAGCAGACCCACTAGCGGGAAAACAGATACGCAGTATTTT.

This clonotype has at least ten counts. The rearrangement joins TRBV18 to TRBJ1-4; no reliable D call. The germline V gene has CDR1 KGHSH and CDR2 LQKENI. The CDR3 is made up of 15 amino acids. V was clipped by 3 bases and J by 6 bases, with 14 bases between them. The CDR3 DNA is TGTGCCAGCTCACCTGACACGGCACGCGATGAAAAACTGTTTTTT. Translating gives CASSPDTARDEKLFF.

This clonotype has only a few counts. The rearrangement links TRBV7-8 to TRBJ2-3; 11 bases fit TRBD2. The CDR3 contains 20 residues. The germline CDR1 and CDR2 sequences are SGHVS and FQNEAQ. The V gene end was trimmed by 2 bases and the J gene end by 0 bases; junction bases not matched to a gene: 13. CDR3 nucleotide sequence: TGTGCCAGCAGCTTATGGTCCGCGACTAGCGGGGAAAAAAGCACAGATACGCAGTATTTT. Its translation is CASSLWSATSGEKSTDTQYF.

Only a few counts were recorded for this clonotype. The chain uses TRBV9 and TRBJ2-2; 10 bases align to TRBD1. Germline loops: CDR1 SGDLS, CDR2 YYNGEE. The CDR3 consists of 16 residues. The V segment lost 2 bases and the J segment 7 bases; nucleotides outside the gene matches: 8. DNA for the CDR3: TGTGCCAGCAGCGTGGATGACAGGGGGCTCGGCGGGGAGCTGTTTTTT. It codes for CASSVDDRGLGGELFF. The full variable domain, completed using reference TRBV9 and TRBJ2-2, is DSGVTQTPKHLITATGQRVTLRCSPRSGDLSVYWYQQSLDQGLQFLIQYYNGEERAKGNILERFSAQQFPDLHSELNLSSLELGDSALYFCASSVDDRGLGGELFFGEGSRLTVL.

This clonotype was found a few times. The chain uses TRBV4-1 and TRBJ1-1; the D is unclear. The length of the CDR3 is 16 residues. The germline gives CDR1 MGHRA, CDR2 YSYEKL. V lost 0 bases to trimming and J lost 0 bases, with 11 bases between them. CDR3 nucleotide sequence: TGCGCCAGCAGCCAAGATCTCACGTTCATGAACACTGAAGCTTTCTTT. It yields the protein CASSQDLTFMNTEAFF.

In this sample, this clonotype turned up many times. The chain's CDR3 is CAWRDFIRGGYTF. CDR3 sequence (DNA): TGTGCCTGGAGGGACTTTATCCGGGGGGGCTACACCTTC. The chain has TRBV30 and TRBJ1-2; maybe TRBD1 (5 bases). Germline assignment: CDR1 GTSNPN and CDR2 SVGIG (reference sequence). The CDR3 loop spans 13 amino acids. With 3 bases removed from V and 8 bases from J, the gap between germline ends came to 16 bases.

This clonotype was found many times. This chain joins TRBV11-2 and TRBJ2-7, with 14 bases that match TRBD2. Trimming cost V 2 bases and J 6 bases; bases outside gene matches: 3. Germline loops: CDR1 SGHAT, CDR2 FQNNGV. This CDR3 spans 15 amino acids. The CDR3 here is CASSLIGLAGGEQYV. The CDR3 nucleotides are TGTGCCAGCAGCTTAATAGGACTAGCGGGAGGCGAGCAGTACGTC.

This clonotype was seen ten or more times. The chain combines TRBV28 with TRBJ2-3, with 7 bases lining up with TRBD2. CDR1 and CDR2 (germline): MDHEN, SYDVKM. V was pared by 5 bases and J by 3 bases, with 20 bases of the junction left unmatched. This CDR3 has 19 amino acids. The chain's CDR3 is CASSPYRRLAPQGTDTQYF. Here the CDR3 DNA reads TGTGCCAGCAGTCCATACCGGAGACTAGCCCCCCAAGGTACAGATACGCAGTATTTT.

This clonotype was counted ten times or more. The chain recombines TRBV29-1 with TRBJ2-3, with D perhaps matching TRBD1 (6 bases). CDR1 is SQVTM and CDR2 is ANQGSEA in the germline V gene. V lost 0 bases and J 8 bases, leaving 12 bases between the germline ends. The CDR3 runs 13 residues. This chain's CDR3 is CSVEEARGATQYF. CDR3 DNA: TGCAGCGTTGAAGAGGCCAGGGGTGCTACGCAGTATTTT.

This clonotype was recorded at least ten times. V gene TRBV11-3 combines with J gene TRBJ1-1; D gene unclear. The V gene lost 1 base and the J gene lost 0 bases, with 12 bases spanning the gap. The germline V gene has CDR1 SGHNT and CDR2 YENEEA. The CDR3 extends over 16 amino acids. Here the CDR3 DNA reads TGTGCCAGCAGCTTAGCCCCAGGAGACCTGAACACTGAAGCTTTCTTT. Translating it yields CASSLAPGDLNTEAFF.

The table lists this clonotype with many counts. The chain joins TRBV10-2 to TRBJ2-7; 13 bases agree with TRBD2. The germline V gene encodes CDR1 WSHSY and CDR2 SAAADI. V was pared by 4 bases and J by 4 bases, with 10 bases of the junction left unmatched. This CDR3 contains 17 residues. The CDR3 reads CASSAAKLAGGLYEQYF. Written as DNA, the CDR3 is TGCGCCAGCAGTGCCGCGAAACTAGCGGGAGGGTTGTACGAGCAGTACTTC.

This clonotype occurred a few times. The chain combines TRBV19 with TRBJ2-7; possibly TRBD1 for D (5 bases). This CDR3 spans 14 amino acids. Germline-derived CDR1 and CDR2 are LNHDA and SQIVND (reference sequence). V gave up 5 bases and J gave up 3 bases, with 14 bases separating them. The CDR3, as DNA: TGTGCCAGTAGTTTGACCAGGGAAGGCTACGAGCAGTACTTC. Residues: CASSLTREGYEQYF.

V and J are TRBV7-3 and TRBJ2-2; tentatively, D is TRBD2 (6 bases). The CDR3 sequence is 15 residues long. V was trimmed by 9 bases and J by 1 base, leaving 15 bases between them. The germline CDR1 and CDR2 sequences are SGHTA and FQGTGA. CDR3 bases: TGTGCCAGAGACCGGGGGTTGGGGAACACCGGGGAGCTGTTTTTT. Its translation is CARDRGLGNTGELFF.

The genes are TRBV30 and TRBJ1-6, with TRBD1 matching over 7 bases. The CDR3 covers 13 residues. Trimming at V came to 4 bases and at J to 9 bases, leaving 6 bases not matched to a gene. CDR1 is GTSNPN and CDR2 is SVGIG in the germline V gene (reference sequence). CDR3 bases: TGTGCCTGGAATACCGGGACAGTTTCACCCCTCCACTTT. It codes for CAWNTGTVSPLHF.

This clonotype was recorded many times. This chain connects TRBV15 to TRBJ2-7; 10 bases agree with TRBD2. The CDR3 spans 13 residues. The germline V gene has CDR1 LNHNV and CDR2 YYDKDF (reference sequence). V shed 4 bases and J 7 bases; nucleotides not matched to a gene: 4. The DNA for the CDR3 is TGTGCCACCAGCAAGCGGGAGGGACCTGAGCAGTACTTC. Protein: CATSKREGPEQYF.

Only one count was recorded for this clonotype. V and J are TRBV6-1 and TRBJ2-2; tentatively, D is TRBD1 (5 bases). Germline V lookup: CDR1 MNHNS, CDR2 SASEGT. This CDR3 is 14 amino acids long. The V gene lost 6 bases and the J gene lost 2 bases, with 10 bases spanning the gap. Here the CDR3 DNA reads TGTGCCAGCAGAGATGGACAAAACACCGGGGAGCTGTTTTTT. This sequence encodes CASRDGQNTGELFF.

In this sample, this clonotype turned up many times. The chain links TRBV10-3 to TRBJ1-1, with a tentative D call TRBD1 (6 bases). The germline V gene has CDR1 ENHRY and CDR2 SYGVKD. The CDR3 covers 15 residues. Trimming stripped 3 bases from V and 4 bases from J, with 15 bases between. CDR3 sequence reads: CAISEPGGRGTEAFF. The CDR3 nucleotides are TGTGCCATCAGTGAACCGGGGGGGCGAGGCACTGAAGCTTTCTTT.